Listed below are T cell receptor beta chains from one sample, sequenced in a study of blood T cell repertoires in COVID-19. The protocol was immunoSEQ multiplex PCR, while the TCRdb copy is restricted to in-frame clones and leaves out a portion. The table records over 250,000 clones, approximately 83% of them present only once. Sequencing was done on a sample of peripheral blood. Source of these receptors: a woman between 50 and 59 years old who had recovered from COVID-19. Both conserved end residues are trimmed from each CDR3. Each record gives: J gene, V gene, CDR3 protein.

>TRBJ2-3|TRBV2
ASGTGVRTDTQY
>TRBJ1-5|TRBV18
ASSPGQGSRQPQH
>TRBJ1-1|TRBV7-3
ASSLTGRGPKAF
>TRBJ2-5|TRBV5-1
ASSFTGPQETQY
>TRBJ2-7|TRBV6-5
ASSQQGIYEQY
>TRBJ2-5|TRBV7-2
ASSLARTETQY
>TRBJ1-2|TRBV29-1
SVETGQGYGYT
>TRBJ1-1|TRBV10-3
AISGSGQGFTEAF
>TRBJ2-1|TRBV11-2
ASSFSRVYEQF
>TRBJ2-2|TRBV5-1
ASSSRLAGGSTGELF
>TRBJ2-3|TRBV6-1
ASSEARDTDTQY
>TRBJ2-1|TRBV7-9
ASSLGHRGLSYNEQF
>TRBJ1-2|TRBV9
ASSPTGMTNYGYT
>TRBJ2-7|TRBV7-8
ASSSGTSGSEQY
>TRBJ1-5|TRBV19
ASRLGAQPQH
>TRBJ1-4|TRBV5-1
ASTPGGHNEKLF
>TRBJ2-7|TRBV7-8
ASSLEARGHNEQY
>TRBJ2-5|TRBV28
ASSAAAPGAQY
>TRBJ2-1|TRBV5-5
ASSLGTVNEQF
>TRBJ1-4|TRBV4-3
ASSQEPIRGRTNEKLF
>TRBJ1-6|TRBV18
ASSLGQGVNSPLH
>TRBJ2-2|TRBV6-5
ASSRDSPNTGELF
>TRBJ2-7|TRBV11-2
ASSGAPSYEQY
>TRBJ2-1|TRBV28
ASRSRFGGDEQF
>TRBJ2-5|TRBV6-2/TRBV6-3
ASSYYRQETQY
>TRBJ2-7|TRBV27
ASSPDFPGTYEQY
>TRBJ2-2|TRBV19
ASSTKKGAGELF
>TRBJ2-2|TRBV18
ASSPGLAGDRTGELF
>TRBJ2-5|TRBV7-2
ASSLRTGGRVETQY
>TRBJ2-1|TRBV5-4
ASSLELAGGLRNNEQF
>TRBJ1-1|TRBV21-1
ASSKGSDRRGPNTEAF
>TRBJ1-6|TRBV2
ASGGGHSNSPLH
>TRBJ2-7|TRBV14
ASSQDVRSGSSYEQY
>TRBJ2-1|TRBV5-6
ASSTGIPSINEQF
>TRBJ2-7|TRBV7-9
ASSLVGTSGSYEQY
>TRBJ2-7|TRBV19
ASIGARQGEYEQY
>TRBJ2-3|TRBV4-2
ASSQEGQGPDTQY
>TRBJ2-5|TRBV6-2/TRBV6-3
ASSYSSGTGAETQY
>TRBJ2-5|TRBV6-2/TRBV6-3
ASNPFGREGQETQY
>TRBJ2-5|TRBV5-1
ASSETQQETQY
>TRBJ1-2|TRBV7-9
ASSLAGRPGYT
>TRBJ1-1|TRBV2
ASSADQGARGTEAF